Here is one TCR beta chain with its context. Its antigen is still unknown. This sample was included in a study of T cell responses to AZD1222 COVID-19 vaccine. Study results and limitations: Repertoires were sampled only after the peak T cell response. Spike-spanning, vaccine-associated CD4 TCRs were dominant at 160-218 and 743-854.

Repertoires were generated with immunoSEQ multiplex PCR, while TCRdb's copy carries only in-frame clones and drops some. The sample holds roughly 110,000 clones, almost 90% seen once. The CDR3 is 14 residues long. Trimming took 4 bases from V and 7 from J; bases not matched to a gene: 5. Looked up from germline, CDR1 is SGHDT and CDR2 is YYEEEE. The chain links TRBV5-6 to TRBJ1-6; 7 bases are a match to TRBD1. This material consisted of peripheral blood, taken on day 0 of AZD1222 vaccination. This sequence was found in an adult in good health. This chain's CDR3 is CASSKDRLNSPLHF. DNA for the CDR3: TGTGCCAGCAGCAAGGACAGGTTGAATTCACCCCTCCACTTT.